This T cell receptor beta chain derives from a study of breast tumors, draining lymph nodes, adjacent tissues. Study-wide results and caveats: Compared with basal-like, luminal-like tumors shared significantly more repertoire with nontumor tissue.

One entry per CDR3 protein results from TCRdb running MiXCR on the multiplex PCR reads. Among about 230,000 distinct CDR3 sequences listed, around 32% were seen once. The lymph nodes were axillary draining lymph nodes from breast cancer patients. With regard to this clonotype: Its cognate antigen is unknown.

The ends lost 5 bases at V and 5 bases at J; junction bases unmatched: 8. The CDR3 loop spans 14 amino acids. Germline CDR1 SGHAT, CDR2 FQNNGV. The chain is built from TRBV11-2 and TRBJ1-2; 7 bases are shared with TRBD1. This clonotype was sampled from a female donor with breast cancer. Some clones in this sample may be carry-over from other donors' samples. The material sequenced was axillary lymph node tissue. The CDR3 loop reads CASSHPGTAYGYTF. The CDR3 DNA reads as TGTGCCAGCAGCCACCCCGGGACAGCGTATGGCTACACCTTC.